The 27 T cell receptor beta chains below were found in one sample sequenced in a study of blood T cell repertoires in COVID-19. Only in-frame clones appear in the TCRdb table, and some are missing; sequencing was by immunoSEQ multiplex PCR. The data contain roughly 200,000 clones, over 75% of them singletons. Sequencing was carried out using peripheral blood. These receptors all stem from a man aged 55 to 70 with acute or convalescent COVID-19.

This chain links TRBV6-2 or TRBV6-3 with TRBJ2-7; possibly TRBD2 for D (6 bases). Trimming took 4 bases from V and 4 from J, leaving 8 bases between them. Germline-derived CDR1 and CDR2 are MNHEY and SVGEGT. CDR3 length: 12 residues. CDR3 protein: CASSLGGYEQYF. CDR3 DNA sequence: TGTGCCAGCAGTTTGGGGGGTTACGAGCAGTACTTC.

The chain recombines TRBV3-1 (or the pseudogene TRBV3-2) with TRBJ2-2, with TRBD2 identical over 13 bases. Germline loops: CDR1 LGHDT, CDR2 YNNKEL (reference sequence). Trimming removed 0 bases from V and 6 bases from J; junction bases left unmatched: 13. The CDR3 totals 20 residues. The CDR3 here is CASSQDAPGLAGALAGELFF. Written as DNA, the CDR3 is TGTGCCAGCAGCCAAGATGCTCCCGGACTAGCGGGAGCGTTGGCCGGGGAGCTGTTTTTT.

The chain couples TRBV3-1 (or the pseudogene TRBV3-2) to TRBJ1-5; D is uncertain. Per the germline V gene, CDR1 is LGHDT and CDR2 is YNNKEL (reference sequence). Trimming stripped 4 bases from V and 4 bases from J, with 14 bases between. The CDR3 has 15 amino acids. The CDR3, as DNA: TGTGCCAGCAGCCTCGCAGGTTCTGGAAATCAGCCCCAGCATTTT. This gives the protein CASSLAGSGNQPQHF.

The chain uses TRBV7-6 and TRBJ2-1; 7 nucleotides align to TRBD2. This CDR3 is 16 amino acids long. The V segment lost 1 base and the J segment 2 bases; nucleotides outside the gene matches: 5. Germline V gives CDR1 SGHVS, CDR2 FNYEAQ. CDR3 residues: CASSLDAGVTYNEQFF. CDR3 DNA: TGTGCCAGCAGCTTAGATGCGGGGGTGACCTACAATGAGCAGTTCTTC.

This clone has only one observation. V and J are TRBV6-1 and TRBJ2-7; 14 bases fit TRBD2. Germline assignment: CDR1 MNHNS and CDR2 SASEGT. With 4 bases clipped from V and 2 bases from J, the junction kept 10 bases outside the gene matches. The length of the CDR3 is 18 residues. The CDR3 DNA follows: TGTGCCAGCAGTGTCGGGGGGGGACTAGCGGGAGCCCCCTACGAGCAGTACTTC. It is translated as CASSVGGGLAGAPYEQYF.

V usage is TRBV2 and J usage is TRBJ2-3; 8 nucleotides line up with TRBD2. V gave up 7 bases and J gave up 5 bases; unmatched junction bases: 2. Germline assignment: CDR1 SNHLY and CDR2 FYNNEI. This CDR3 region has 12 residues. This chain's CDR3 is CASNLAGDTQYF. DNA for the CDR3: TGTGCCAGCAACCTAGCGGGAGATACGCAGTATTTT.

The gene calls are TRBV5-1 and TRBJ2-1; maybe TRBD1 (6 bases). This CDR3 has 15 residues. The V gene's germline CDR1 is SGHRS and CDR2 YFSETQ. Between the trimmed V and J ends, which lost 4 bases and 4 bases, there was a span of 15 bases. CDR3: CASSPEDSSYNEQFF. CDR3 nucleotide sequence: TGCGCCAGCAGCCCAGAGGACAGTTCATACAATGAGCAGTTCTTC.

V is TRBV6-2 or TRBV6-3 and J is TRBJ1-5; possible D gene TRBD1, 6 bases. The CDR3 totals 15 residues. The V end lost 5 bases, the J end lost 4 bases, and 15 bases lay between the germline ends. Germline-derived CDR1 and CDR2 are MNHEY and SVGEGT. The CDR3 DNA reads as TGTGCCAGCAGTACTCCCCGGGACACTAATCAGCCCCAGCATTTT. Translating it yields CASSTPRDTNQPQHF.

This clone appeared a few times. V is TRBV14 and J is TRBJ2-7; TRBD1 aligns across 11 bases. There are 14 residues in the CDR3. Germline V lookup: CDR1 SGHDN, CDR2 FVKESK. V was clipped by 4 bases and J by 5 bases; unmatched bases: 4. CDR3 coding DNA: TGTGCCAGCAGCCCGGACAGGGGGCGCGACGAGCAGTACTTC. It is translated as CASSPDRGRDEQYF.

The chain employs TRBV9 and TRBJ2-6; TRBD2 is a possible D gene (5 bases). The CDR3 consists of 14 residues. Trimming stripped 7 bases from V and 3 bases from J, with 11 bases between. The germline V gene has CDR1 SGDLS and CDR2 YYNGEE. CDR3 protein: CASGGMVGANVLTF. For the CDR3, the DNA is TGTGCCAGCGGAGGTATGGTTGGGGCCAACGTCCTGACTTTC.

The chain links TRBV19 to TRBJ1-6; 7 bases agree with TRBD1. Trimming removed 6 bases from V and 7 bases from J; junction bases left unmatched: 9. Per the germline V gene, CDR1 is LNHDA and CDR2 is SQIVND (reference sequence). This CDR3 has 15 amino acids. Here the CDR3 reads CASRIPGQTNSPLHF. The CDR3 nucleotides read TGTGCCAGTAGGATCCCGGGACAGACAAATTCACCCCTCCACTTT.

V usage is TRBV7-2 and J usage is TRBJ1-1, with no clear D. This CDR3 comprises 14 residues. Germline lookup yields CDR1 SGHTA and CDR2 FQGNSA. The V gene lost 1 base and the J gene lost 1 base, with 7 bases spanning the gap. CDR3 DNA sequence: TGTGCCAGCAGCTTAGACACAGCGAACACTGAAGCTTTCTTT. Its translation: CASSLDTANTEAFF.

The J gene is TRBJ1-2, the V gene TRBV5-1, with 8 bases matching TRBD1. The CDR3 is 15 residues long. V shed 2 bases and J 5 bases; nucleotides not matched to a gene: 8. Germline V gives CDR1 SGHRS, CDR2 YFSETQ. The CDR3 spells CASSFSPDREYGYTF. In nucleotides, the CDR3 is TGCGCCAGCAGCTTTTCTCCGGACAGGGAGTATGGCTACACCTTC.

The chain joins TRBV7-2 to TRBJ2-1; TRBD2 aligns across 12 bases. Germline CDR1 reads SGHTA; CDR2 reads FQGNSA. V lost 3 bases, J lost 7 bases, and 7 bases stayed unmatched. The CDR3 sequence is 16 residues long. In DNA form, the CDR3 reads TGTGCCAGCAGCTTTCTAGCGGGAGGGCCGGAAAATGAGCAGTTCTTC. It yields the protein CASSFLAGGPENEQFF.

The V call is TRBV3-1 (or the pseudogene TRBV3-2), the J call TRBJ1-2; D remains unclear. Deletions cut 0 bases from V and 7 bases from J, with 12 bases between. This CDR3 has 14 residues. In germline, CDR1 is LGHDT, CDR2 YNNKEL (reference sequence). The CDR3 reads CASSQDMTPRGYTF. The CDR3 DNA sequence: TGTGCCAGCAGCCAAGATATGACACCCCGTGGCTACACCTTC.

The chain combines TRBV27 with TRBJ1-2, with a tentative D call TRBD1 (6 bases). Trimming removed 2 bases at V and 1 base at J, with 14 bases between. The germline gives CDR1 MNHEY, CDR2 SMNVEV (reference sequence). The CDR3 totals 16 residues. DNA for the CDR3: TGTGCCAGCAGTTTAGTGGCACAGGGCAATAACTATGGCTACACCTTC. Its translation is CASSLVAQGNNYGYTF.

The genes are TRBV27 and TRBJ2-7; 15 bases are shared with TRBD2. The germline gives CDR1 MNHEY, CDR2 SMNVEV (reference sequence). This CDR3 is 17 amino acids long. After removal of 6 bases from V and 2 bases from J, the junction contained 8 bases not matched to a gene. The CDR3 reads CASRDPGLAGGTYEQYF. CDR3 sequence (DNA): TGTGCCAGCAGGGATCCGGGACTAGCGGGAGGTACCTACGAGCAGTACTTC.

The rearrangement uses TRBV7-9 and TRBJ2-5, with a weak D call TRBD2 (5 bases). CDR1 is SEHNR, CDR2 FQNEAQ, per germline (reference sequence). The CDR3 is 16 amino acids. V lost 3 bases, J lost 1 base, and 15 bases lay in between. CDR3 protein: CASSFGSASLQETQYF. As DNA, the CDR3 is TGTGCCAGCAGCTTCGGGTCCGCTAGCCTCCAAGAGACCCAGTACTTC.

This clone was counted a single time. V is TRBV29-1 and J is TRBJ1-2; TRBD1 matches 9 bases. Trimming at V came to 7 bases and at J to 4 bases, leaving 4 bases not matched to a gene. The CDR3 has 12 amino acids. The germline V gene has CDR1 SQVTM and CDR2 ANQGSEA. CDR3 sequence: CSATDRGYGYTF. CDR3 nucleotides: TGCAGCGCCACGGACAGGGGCTATGGCTACACCTTC.

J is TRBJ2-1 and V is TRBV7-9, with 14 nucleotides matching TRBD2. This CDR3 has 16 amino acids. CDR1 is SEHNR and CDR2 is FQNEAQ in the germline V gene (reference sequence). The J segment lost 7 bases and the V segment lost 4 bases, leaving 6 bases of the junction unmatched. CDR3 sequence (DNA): TGTGCCAGCAGCTCTGGACTAGCGGGAGGAGGGAATGAGCAGTTCTTC. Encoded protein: CASSSGLAGGGNEQFF.

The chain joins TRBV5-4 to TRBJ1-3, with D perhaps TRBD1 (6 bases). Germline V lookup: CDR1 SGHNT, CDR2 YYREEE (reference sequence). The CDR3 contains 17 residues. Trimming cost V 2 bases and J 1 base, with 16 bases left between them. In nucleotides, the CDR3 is TGTGCCAGCAGCTTAATCGTCAGGGGCCGGTCTGGAAACACCATATATTTT. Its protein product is CASSLIVRGRSGNTIYF. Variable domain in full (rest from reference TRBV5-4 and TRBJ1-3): ETGVTQSPTHLIKTRGQQVTLRCSSQSGHNTVSWYQQALGQGPQFIFQYYREEENGRGNFPPRFSGLQFPNYSSELNVNALELDDSALYLCASSLIVRGRSGNTIYFGEGSWLTVV.

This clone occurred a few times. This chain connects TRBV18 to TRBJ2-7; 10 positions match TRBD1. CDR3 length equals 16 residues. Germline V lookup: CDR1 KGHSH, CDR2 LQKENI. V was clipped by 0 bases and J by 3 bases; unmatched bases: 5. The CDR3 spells CASSPPVRDRGYEQYF. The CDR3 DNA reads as TGTGCCAGCTCACCACCAGTCCGGGACAGGGGCTACGAGCAGTACTTC.

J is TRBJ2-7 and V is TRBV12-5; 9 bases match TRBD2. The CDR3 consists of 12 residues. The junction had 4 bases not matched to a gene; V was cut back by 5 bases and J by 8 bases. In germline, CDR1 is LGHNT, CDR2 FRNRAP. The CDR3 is CASGGTSWKQYF. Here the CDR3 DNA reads TGTGCTAGTGGTGGGACTAGCTGGAAGCAGTACTTC.

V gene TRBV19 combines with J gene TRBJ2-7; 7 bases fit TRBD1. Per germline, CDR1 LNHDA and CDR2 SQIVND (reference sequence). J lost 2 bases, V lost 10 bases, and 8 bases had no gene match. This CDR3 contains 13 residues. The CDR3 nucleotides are TGTGCCATTCGAAAGACAGGGACCTACGAGCAGTACTTC. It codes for CAIRKTGTYEQYF.

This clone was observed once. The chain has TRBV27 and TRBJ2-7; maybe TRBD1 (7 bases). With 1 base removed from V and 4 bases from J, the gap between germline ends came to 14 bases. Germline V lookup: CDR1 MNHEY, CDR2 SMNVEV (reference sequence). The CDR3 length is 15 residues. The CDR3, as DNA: TGTGCCAGCAGTTTATGGGGCGGGACAGAGTACGAGCAGTACTTC. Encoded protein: CASSLWGGTEYEQYF.

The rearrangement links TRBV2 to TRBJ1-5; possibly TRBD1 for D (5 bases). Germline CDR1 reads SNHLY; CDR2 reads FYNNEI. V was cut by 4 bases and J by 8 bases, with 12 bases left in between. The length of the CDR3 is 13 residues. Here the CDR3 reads CASSALGEEPQHF. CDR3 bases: TGTGCCAGCAGTGCTTTAGGGGAAGAGCCCCAGCATTTT.

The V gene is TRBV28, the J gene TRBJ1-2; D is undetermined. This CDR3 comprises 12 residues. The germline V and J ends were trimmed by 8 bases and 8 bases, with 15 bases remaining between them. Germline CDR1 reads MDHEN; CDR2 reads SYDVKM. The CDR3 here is CASGLPVNGYTF. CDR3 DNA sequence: TGTGCCAGCGGGCTTCCTGTTAACGGCTACACCTTC.